This T cell receptor beta chain was observed in a study of blood T cell repertoires in COVID-19. Study-wide context: From T cells, B-cell-depleted T cells, or PBMCs came the material, which was cDNA or gDNA.

The method was immunoSEQ multiplex PCR; TCRdb's version includes in-frame clones alone and lacks a portion of them. The sample records tens of thousands of clones, 65% to 90% being singletons. This receptor was taken from a woman aged 80 or older with acute or convalescent COVID-19. The sequenced sample consisted of peripheral blood.

This CDR3 reads CASSPRTGSGSPLHF. CDR3 nucleotides: TGTGCCAGCAGCCCACGGACAGGGTCGGGTTCACCCCTCCACTTT. This chain connects TRBV16 to TRBJ1-6, with 8 bases that match TRBD1. The CDR3 runs 15 residues. CDR1 and CDR2 from the germline V gene are KGHSY and FQNENV. Trimming at V came to 4 bases and at J to 9 bases, leaving 8 bases not matched to a gene. The entire variable domain, with the rest obtained from reference TRBV16 and TRBJ1-6, is as follows: GEEVAQTPKHLVRGEGQKAKLYCAPIKGHSYVFWYQQVLKNEFKFLISFQNENVFDETGMPKERFSAKCLPNSPCSLEIQATKLEDSAVYFCASSPRTGSGSPLHFGNGTRLTVT.